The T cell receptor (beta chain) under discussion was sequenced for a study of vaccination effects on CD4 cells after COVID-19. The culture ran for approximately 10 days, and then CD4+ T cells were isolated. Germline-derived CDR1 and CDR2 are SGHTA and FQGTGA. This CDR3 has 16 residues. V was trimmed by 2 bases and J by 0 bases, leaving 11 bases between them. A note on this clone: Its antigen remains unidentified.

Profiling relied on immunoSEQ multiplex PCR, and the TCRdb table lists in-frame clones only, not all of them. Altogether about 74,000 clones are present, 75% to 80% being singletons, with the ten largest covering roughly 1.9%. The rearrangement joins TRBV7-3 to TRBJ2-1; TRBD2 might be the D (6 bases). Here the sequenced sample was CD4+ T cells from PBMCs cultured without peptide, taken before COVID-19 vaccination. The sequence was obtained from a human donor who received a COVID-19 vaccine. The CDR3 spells CASSLGGTSSYNEQFF. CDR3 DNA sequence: TGTGCCAGCAGCTTAGGGGGGACGAGCTCCTACAATGAGCAGTTCTTC.